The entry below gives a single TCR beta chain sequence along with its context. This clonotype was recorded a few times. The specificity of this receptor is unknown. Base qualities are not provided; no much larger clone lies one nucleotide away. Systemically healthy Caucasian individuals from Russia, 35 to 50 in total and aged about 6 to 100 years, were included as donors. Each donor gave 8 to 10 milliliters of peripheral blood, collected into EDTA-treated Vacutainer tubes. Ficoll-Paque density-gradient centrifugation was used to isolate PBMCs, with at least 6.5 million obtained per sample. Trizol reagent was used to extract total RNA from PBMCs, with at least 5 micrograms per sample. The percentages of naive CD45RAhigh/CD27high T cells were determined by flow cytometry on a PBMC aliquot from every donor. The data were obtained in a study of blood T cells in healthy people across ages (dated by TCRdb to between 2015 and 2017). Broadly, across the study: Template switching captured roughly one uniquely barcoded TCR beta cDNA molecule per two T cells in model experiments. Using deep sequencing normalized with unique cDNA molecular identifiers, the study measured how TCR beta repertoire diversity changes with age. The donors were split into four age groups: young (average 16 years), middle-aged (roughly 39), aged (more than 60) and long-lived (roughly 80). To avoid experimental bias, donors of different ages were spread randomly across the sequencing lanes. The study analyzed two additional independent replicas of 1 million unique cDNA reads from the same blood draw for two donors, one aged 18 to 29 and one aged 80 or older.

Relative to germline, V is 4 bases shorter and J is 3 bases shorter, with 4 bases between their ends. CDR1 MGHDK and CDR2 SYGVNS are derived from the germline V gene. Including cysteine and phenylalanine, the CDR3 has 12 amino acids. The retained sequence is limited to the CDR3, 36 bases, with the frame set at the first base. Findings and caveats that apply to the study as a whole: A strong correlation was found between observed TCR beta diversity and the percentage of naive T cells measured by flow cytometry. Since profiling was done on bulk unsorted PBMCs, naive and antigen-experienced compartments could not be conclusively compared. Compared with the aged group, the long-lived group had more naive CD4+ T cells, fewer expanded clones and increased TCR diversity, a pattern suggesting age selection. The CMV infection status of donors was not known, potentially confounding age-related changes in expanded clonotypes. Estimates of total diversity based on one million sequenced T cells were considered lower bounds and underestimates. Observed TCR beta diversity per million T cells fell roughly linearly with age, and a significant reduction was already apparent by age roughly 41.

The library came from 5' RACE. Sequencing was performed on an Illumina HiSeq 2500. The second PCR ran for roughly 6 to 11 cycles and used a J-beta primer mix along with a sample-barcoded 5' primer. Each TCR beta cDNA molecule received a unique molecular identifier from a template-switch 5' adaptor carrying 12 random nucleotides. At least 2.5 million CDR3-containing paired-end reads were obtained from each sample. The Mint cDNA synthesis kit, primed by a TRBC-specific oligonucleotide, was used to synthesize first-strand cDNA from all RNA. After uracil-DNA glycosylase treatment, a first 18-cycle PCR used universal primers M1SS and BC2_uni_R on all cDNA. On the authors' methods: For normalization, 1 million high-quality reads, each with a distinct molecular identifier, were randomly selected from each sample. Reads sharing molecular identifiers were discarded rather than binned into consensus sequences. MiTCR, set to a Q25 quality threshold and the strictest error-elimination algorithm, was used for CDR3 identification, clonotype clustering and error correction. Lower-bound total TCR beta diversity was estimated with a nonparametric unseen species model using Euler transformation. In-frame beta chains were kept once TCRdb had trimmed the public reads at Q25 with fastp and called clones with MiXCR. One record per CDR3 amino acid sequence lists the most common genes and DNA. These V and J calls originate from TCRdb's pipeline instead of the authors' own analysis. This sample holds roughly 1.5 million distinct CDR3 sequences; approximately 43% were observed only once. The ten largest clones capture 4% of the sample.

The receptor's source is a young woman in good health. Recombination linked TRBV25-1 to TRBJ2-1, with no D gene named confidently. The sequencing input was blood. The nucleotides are TGTGCCAGCAGTGTTATCTACAATGAGCAGTTCTTC. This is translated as CASSVIYNEQFF.